This T cell receptor beta chain emerged from a study of naive and memory T cell subsets. CDR1 is SGHRS, CDR2 YFSETQ, per germline. V dropped 5 bases and J dropped 3; count of bases not matched to a gene: 3. The CDR3 spans 14 residues. TCR cDNA received a 3' ligated oligonucleotide that carried a UMI. Input was about 1 to 1,100 ng of DNase-treated total RNA without cell sorting. This clonotype has at least ten counts. The SP2 primer and nested alpha and beta constant region primers amplified ligated cDNA in four rounds. Reverse transcription of blood and skin TCR RNA was primed at alpha and beta constant regions. TCRdb reprocessed the 5' RACE reads via MiXCR and lists one record per CDR3 protein. The table shows some 60,000 distinct CDR3 sequences, with 6% to 8.5% occurring only once.

The source of this sequence is a female donor in good health. The genes are TRBV5-1 and TRBJ2-5; TRBD1 agrees at 11 bases. CDR3 residues: CASSWGQGEETQYF. DNA for the CDR3: TGCGCCAGCAGTTGGGGACAGGGGGAAGAGACCCAGTACTTC. Together with reference TRBV5-1 and TRBJ2-5, the CDR3 gives the full variable domain: KAGVTQTPRYLIKTRGQQVTLSCSPISGHRSVSWYQQTPGQGLQFLFEYFSETQRNKGNFPGRFSGRQFSNSRSEMNVSTLELGDSALYLCASSWGQGEETQYFGPGTRLLVL.